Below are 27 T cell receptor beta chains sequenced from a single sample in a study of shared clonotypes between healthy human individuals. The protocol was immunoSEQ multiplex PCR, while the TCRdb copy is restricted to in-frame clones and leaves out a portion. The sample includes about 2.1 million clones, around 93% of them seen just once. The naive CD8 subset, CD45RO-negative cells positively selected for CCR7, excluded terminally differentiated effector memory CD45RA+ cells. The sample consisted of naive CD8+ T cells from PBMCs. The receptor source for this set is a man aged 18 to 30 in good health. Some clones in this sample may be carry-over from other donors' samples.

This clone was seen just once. The CDR3 DNA sequence: TGTGCCAGCAGCTTAATTCACGGGACAGGGTACTACGAGCAGTACTTC. Protein sequence: CASSLIHGTGYYEQYF. This sequence joins TRBV7-9 and TRBJ2-7; 9 nucleotides line up with TRBD1. Germline CDR1 reads SEHNR; CDR2 reads FQNEAQ (reference sequence). The ends lost 2 bases at V and 3 bases at J; junction bases unmatched: 8. The CDR3 is 16 residues long. The full variable domain, its missing parts supplied by reference TRBV7-9 and TRBJ2-7, is DTGVSQNPRHKITKRGQNVTFRCDPISEHNRLYWYRQTLGQGPEFLTYFQNEAQLEKSRLLSDRFSAERPKGSFSTLEIQRTEQGDSAMYLCASSLIHGTGYYEQYFGPGTRLTVT.

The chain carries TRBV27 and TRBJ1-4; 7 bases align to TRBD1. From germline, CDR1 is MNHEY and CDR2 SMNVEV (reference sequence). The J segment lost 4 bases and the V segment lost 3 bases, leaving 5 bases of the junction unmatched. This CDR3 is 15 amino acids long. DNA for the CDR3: TGTGCCAGCAGTTTTCTCCCAGGGGGTAATGAAAAACTGTTTTTT. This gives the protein CASSFLPGGNEKLFF.

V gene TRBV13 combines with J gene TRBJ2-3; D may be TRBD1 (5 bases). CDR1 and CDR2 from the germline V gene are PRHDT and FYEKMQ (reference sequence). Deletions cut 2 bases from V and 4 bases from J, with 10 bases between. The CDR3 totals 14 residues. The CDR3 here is CASSLWQGADTQYF. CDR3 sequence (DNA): TGTGCCAGCAGCTTATGGCAGGGCGCAGATACGCAGTATTTT.

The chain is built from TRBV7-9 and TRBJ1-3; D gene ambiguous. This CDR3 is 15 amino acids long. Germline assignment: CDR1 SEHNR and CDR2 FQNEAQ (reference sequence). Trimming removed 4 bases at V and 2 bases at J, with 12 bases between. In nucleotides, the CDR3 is TGTGCCAGCAGCTCAAGCACTAGGGCTGGAAACACCATATATTTT. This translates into CASSSSTRAGNTIYF.

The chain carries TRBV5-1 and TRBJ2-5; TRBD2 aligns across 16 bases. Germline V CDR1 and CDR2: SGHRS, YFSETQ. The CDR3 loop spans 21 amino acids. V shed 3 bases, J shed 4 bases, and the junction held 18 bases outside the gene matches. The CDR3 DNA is TGCGCCAGCAGCTCCGTTCGCGGGACTAGCGGGAGGGTAAAGGGCGGAGAGACCCAGTACTTC. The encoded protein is CASSSVRGTSGRVKGGETQYF.

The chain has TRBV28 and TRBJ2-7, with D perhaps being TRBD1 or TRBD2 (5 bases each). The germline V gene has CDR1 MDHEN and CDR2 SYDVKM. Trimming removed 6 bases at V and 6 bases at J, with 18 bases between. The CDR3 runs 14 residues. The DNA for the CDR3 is TGTGCCAGCAGCACCGGGACCATCAACTTCGAGCAGTACTTC. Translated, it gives CASSTGTINFEQYF.

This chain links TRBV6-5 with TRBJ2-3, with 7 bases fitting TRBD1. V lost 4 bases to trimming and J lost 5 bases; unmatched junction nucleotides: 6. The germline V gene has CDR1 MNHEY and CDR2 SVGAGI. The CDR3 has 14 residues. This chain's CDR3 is CASSSQGNIDTQYF. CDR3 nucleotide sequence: TGTGCCAGCAGTTCACAGGGGAACATAGATACGCAGTATTTT.

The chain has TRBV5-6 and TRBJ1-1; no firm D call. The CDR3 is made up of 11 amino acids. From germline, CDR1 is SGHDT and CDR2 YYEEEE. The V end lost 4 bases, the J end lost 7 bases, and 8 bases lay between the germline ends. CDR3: CASSALSEAFF. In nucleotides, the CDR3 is TGTGCCAGCAGCGCCCTCAGTGAAGCTTTCTTT.

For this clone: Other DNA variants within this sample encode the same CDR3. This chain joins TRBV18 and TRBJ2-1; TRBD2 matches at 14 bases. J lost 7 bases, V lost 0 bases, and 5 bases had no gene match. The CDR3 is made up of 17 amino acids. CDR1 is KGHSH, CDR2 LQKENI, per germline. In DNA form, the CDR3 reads TGTGCCAGCTCACCACCGGGACTAGCGGGAGTAAGGAATGAGCAGTTCTTC. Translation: CASSPPGLAGVRNEQFF.

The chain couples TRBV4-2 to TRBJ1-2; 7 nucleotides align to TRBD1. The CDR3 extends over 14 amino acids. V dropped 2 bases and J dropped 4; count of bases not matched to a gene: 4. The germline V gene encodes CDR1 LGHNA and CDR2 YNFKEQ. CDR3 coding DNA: TGTGCCAGCAGCCAAACGACAGGGCGCTATGGCTACACCTTC. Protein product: CASSQTTGRYGYTF.

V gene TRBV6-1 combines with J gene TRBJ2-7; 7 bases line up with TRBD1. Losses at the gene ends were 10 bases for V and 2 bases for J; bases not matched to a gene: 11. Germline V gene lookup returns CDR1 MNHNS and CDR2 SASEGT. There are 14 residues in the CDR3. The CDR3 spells CATPKPGTAYEQYF. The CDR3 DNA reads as TGTGCCACCCCCAAACCTGGGACAGCCTACGAGCAGTACTTC.

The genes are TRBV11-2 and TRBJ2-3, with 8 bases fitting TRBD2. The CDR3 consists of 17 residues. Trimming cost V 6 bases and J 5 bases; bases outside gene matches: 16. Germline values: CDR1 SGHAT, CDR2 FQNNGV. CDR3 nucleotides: TGTGCCAGCAGAAACGGGCCCCTGCGGGAGGTGGAAGATACGCAGTATTTT. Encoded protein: CASRNGPLREVEDTQYF.

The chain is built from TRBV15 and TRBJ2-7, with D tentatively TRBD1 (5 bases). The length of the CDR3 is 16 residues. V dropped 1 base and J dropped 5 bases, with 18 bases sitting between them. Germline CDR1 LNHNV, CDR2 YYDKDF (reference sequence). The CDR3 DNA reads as TGTGCCACCAGCAGAGCCAGACAGCCGGCGATCGACGAGCAGTACTTC. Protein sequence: CATSRARQPAIDEQYF.

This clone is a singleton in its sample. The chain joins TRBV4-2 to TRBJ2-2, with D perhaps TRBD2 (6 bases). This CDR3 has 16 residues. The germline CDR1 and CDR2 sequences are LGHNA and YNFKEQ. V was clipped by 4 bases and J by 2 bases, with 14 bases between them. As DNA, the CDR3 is TGTGCCAGCAGCCCGACGGGACTTCTAAACACCGGGGAGCTGTTTTTT. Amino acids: CASSPTGLLNTGELFF.

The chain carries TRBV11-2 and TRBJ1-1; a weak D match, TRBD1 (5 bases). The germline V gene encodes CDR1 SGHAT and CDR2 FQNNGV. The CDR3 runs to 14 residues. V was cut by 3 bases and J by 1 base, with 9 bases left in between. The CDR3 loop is CASSFGQKNTEAFF. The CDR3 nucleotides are TGTGCCAGCAGCTTCGGACAAAAGAACACTGAAGCTTTCTTT.

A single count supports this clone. CDR3 sequence: CASSLGGFRYGYTF. CDR3 nucleotide sequence: TGTGCCAGCAGCTTAGGAGGGTTCCGCTATGGCTACACCTTC. This rearrangement joins TRBV7-2 to TRBJ1-2; D is uncertain. V lost 1 base to trimming and J lost 4 bases, with 10 bases between them. The CDR3 runs to 14 residues. Germline V gene data show CDR1 as SGHTA and CDR2 as FQGNSA.

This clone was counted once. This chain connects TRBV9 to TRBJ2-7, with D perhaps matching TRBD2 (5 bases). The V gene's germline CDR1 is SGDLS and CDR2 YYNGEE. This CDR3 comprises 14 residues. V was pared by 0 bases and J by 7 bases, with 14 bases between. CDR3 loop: CASSVGSPGGEQYF. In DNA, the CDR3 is TGTGCCAGCAGCGTAGGGTCACCCGGCGGGGAGCAGTACTTC.

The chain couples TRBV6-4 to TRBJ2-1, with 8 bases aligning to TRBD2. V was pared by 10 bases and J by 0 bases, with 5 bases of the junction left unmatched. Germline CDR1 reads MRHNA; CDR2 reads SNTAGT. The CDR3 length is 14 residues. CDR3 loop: CATTSGDSYNEQFF. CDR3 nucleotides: TGTGCCACCACTAGCGGAGACTCCTACAATGAGCAGTTCTTC.

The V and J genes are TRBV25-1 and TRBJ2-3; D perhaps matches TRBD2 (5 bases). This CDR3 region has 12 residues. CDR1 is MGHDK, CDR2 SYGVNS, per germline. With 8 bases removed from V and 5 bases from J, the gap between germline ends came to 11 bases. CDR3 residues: CASGGSVDTQYF. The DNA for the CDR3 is TGTGCCAGCGGAGGTTCGGTAGATACGCAGTATTTT. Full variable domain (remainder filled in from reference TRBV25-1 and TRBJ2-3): EADIYQTPRYLVIGTGKKITLECSQTMGHDKMYWYQQDPGMELHLIHYSYGVNSTEKGDLSSESTVSRIRTEHFPLTLESARPSHTSQYLCASGGSVDTQYFGPGTRLTVL.

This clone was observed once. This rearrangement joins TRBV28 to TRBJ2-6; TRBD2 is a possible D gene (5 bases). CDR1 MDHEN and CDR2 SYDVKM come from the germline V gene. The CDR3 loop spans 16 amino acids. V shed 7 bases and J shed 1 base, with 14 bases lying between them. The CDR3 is CASTPPPGSGANVLTF. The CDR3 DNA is TGTGCCAGCACCCCTCCCCCGGGGTCTGGGGCCAACGTCCTGACTTTC.

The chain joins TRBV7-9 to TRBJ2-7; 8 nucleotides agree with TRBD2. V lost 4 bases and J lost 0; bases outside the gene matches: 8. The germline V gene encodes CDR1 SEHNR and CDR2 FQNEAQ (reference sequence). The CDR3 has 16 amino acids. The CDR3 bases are TGTGCCAGCAGCTCCGATAGCGGGGTTAGCTCCTACGAGCAGTACTTC. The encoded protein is CASSSDSGVSSYEQYF. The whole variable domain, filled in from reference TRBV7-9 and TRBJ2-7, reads DTGVSQNPRHKITKRGQNVTFRCDPISEHNRLYWYRQTLGQGPEFLTYFQNEAQLEKSRLLSDRFSAERPKGSFSTLEIQRTEQGDSAMYLCASSSDSGVSSYEQYFGPGTRLTVT.

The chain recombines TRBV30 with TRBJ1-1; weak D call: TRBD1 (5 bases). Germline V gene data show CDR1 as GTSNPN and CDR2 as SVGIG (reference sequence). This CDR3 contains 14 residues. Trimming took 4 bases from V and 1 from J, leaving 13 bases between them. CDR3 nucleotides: TGTGCCTGGACGGGGGTAGGAAGGAACACTGAAGCTTTCTTT. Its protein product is CAWTGVGRNTEAFF.

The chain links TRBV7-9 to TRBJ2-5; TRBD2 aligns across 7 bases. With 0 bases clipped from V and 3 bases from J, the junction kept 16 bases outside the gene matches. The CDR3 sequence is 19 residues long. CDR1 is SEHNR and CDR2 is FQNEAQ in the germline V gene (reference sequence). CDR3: CASSLAEKGFGEGKETQYF. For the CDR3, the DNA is TGTGCCAGCAGCTTAGCCGAGAAAGGTTTTGGGGAGGGTAAAGAGACCCAGTACTTC.

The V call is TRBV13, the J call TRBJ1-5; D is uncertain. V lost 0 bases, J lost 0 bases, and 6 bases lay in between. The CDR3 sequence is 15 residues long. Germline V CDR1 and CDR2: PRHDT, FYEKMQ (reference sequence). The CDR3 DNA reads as TGTGCCAGCAGCTTAGGACAGAATAGCAATCAGCCCCAGCATTTT. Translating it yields CASSLGQNSNQPQHF.

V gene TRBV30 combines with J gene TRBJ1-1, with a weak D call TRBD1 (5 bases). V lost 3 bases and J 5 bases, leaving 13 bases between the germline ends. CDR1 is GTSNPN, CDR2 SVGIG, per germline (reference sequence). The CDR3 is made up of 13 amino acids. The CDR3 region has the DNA TGTGCCTGGAGACCCCAGGGATGGACTGAAGCTTTCTTT. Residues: CAWRPQGWTEAFF.

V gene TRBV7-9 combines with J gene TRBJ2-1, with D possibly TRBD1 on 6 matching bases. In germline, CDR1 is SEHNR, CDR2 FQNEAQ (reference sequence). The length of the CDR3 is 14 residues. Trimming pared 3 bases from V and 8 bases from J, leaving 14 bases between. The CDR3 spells CASSLETGWYEQFF. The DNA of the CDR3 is TGTGCCAGCAGCTTGGAGACAGGCTGGTATGAGCAGTTCTTC.

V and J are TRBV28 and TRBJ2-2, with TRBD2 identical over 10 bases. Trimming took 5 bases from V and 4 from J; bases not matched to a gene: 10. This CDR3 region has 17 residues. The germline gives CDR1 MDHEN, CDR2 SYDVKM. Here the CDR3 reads CASSPLLAGALTGELFF. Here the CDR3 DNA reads TGTGCCAGCAGTCCCCTCCTAGCGGGAGCCCTCACCGGGGAGCTGTTTTTT. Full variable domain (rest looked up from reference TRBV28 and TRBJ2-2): DVKVTQSSRYLVKRTGEKVFLECVQDMDHENMFWYRQDPGLGLRLIYFSYDVKMKEKGDIPEGYSVSREKKERFSLILESASTNQTSMYLCASSPLLAGALTGELFFGEGSRLTVL.